The present T cell receptor (beta chain) was sequenced within a study of blood T cell repertoires in COVID-19. Across the whole study: PBMCs, B-cell-depleted T cells, or T cells provided the cDNA or gDNA that made up the material.

The participants were between about 18 and 100 years old and came from under 25 US areas. Per the original methods: Reference gene primers were amplified, and this amplification served to estimate nucleated cell counts. This table comes from immunoSEQ multiplex PCR, and its TCRdb copy is limited to in-frame clones, with some not included. The V and J calls and clone size are taken from that table; D and trimming were inferred from the DNA. The data hold roughly 220,000 clones, with 70% to 90% observed a single time. The CDR3 spans 15 residues. After removal of 1 base from V and 2 bases from J, the junction contained 2 bases not matched to a gene. Per germline, CDR1 SGHAT and CDR2 FQNNGV.

Specimen: PBMCs or T cells enriched from blood (not recorded which). The genes are TRBV11-2 and TRBJ1-3; the match to TRBD1 covers 7 bases. This receptor was obtained from a middle-aged woman with acute COVID-19. DNA of the CDR3: TGTGCCAGCAGCTTAGGACAGGGCGCTGGAAACACCATATATTTT. It is translated as CASSLGQGAGNTIYF.